A single TCR beta chain is shown here with its context. This specimen comes from a study of blood T cell repertoires in COVID-19. Clones were sequenced by immunoSEQ multiplex PCR, and TCRdb holds only the in-frame ones, with some missing. This sample has some 48,000 clones, with about 88% found just once. Germline CDR1 SEHNR, CDR2 FQNEAQ (reference sequence). The CDR3 spans 12 residues. Trimming removed 1 base at V and 7 bases at J, with 7 bases between. The rearrangement links TRBV7-9 to TRBJ1-1; D uncertain. The TCR sequence derives from a human donor in a cohort sampled during active COVID-19. The specimen was peripheral blood. The CDR3 protein is CASSLGSGEAFF. The CDR3, as DNA: TGTGCCAGCAGCTTAGGGTCGGGTGAAGCTTTCTTT.